Included here is one T cell receptor (beta chain) sequence, with context. Antigen specificity is unknown. This entry comes from a study of cytomegalovirus exposure and HLA in healthy donors. Germline CDR1 MGHRA, CDR2 YSYEKL. The CDR3 sequence is 14 residues long. The V end lost 0 bases, the J end lost 10 bases, and 13 bases lay between the germline ends. Findings of the study overall: Of the V segments, some could not be distinguished, including TRBV6-2 and TRBV6-3, and were excluded. The productive fraction for most TCR beta V segments was about 87% or about 30% in an earlier analysis.

Researchers ran the PCR with 60 Vbeta and 13 Jbeta primers. Sequenced by immunoSEQ multiplex PCR; TCRdb stores in-frame clones only, minus some. The table shows around 130,000 clones, with 65% to 85% occurring only once. The sequenced sample consisted of PBMCs. The chain combines TRBV4-1 with TRBJ2-1; D is unresolved. This TCR was recovered from a woman aged 40 to 50 in good health and CMV-seronegative. The CDR3 DNA is TGCGCCAGCAGCCAAGAAGGCGGAGAATACGAGCAGTTCTTC. Translation gives CASSQEGGEYEQFF.